A single sample is the source of the 5 T cell receptor beta chains below, sequenced in a study of shared clonotypes between healthy human individuals. Produced via immunoSEQ multiplex PCR; TCRdb's table is partial and in-frame only. The table lists about 960,000 clones, over 60% of them singletons, with about 1.5% in the top ten. The sequencing sample was made of memory CD4+ T cells sorted from blood. This sample's subset: CD45RA-negative fraction. The origin of the receptors is a man between 18 and 35 years old in good health.

This chain uses TRBV28 with TRBJ1-1; 8 nucleotides match TRBD1. Germline loops: CDR1 MDHEN, CDR2 SYDVKM. The trim removed 3 bases at V and 6 bases at J, leaving 6 bases unmatched. CDR3 size: 14 residues. This chain's CDR3 is CASSLDRAGAEAFF. The CDR3 bases are TGTGCCAGCAGTTTGGACAGGGCGGGGGCTGAAGCTTTCTTT.

This chain's CDR3 is CASSLSVGVGEQFF. CDR3 coding DNA: TGCGCCAGCAGCTTGAGCGTAGGGGTGGGCGAGCAGTTCTTC. The gene calls are TRBV5-1 and TRBJ2-1; a weak D match, TRBD1 (5 bases). V was pared by 1 base and J by 10 bases, with 15 bases between. The CDR3 is 14 residues long. In germline, CDR1 is SGHRS, CDR2 YFSETQ.

The rearrangement joins TRBV6-1 to TRBJ1-5, with 8 bases lining up with TRBD1. The CDR3 consists of 15 residues. V trimming: 6 bases; J trimming: 0 bases; junction bases outside the gene matches: 4. Germline CDR1 is MNHNS and CDR2 is SASEGT. The CDR3 reads CASREQGVSNQPQHF. The CDR3 coding sequence is TGTGCCAGCAGGGAACAGGGGGTTAGCAATCAGCCCCAGCATTTT.

A word on this clone: This may come from a read error, since a much larger clone is one base off. The sample has other DNA sequences that encode this CDR3 too. The CDR3 is CASSLDREGTEAFF. CDR3 coding DNA: TGCGCCAGCAGCTTGGACAGGGAGGGCACTGAAGCTTTCTTT. The chain employs TRBV5-1 and TRBJ1-1; perhaps TRBD1 as D (6 bases). V was shortened by 0 bases and J by 4 bases, with 10 bases between the two germline ends. The CDR3 spans 14 residues. The germline V gene encodes CDR1 SGHRS and CDR2 YFSETQ. The full variable domain, with the rest looked up from reference TRBV5-1 and TRBJ1-1, is KAGVTQTPRYLIKTRGQQVTLSCSPISGHRSVSWYQQTPGQGLQFLFEYFSETQRNKGNFPGRFSGRQFSNSRSEMNVSTLELGDSALYLCASSLDREGTEAFFGQGTRLTVV.

CDR3 loop: CASSYGGASNYGYTF. In nucleotides, the CDR3 is TGTGCCAGCAGTTACGGAGGGGCCTCTAACTATGGCTACACCTTC. The V gene is TRBV6-5, the J gene TRBJ1-2; possibly TRBD1 for D (5 bases). CDR3 length: 15 amino acids. Germline V gene data show CDR1 as MNHEY and CDR2 as SVGAGI. The V gene lost 2 bases and the J gene lost 0 bases, with 10 bases spanning the gap.